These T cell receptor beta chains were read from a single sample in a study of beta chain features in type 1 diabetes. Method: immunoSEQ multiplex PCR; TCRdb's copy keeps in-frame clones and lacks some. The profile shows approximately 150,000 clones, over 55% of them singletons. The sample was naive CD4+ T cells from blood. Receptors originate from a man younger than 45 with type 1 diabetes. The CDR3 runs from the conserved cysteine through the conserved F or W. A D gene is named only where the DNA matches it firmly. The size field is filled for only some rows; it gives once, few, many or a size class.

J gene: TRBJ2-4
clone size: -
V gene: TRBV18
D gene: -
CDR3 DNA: TGTGCCAGCTCACCATCGGGGTCATTATACCGGTACTTC
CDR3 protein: CASSPSGSLYRYF

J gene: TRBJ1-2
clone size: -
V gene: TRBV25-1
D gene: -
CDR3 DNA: TGTGCCAGCGGCCAGGGCTATGGCTACACCTTC
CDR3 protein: CASGQGYGYTF

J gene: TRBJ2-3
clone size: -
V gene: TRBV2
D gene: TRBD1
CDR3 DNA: TGTGCCAGCTCGACGGGACAGGGCGCTCTGTCAGATACGCAGTATTTT
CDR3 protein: CASSTGQGALSDTQYF

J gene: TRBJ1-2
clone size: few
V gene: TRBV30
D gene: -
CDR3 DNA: TGTGCCTGGAGTGTAGTCGTCAGTAACTATGGCTACACCTTC
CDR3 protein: CAWSVVVSNYGYTF

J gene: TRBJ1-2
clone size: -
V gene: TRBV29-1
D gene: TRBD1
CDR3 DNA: TGCAGCACCTCCATGTGGGACAGCCCCTATGGCTACACCTTC
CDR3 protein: CSTSMWDSPYGYTF

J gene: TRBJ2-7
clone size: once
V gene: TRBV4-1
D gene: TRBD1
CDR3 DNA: TGCGCCAGCAGCCAAGATATCCGACAGGGCCGCTCCTACGAGCAGTACTTC
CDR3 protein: CASSQDIRQGRSYEQYF

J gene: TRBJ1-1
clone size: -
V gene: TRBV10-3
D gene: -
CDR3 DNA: TGTGCCATCAGTGAGTCGGGAGGGGACACTGAAGCTTTCTTT
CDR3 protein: CAISESGGDTEAFF

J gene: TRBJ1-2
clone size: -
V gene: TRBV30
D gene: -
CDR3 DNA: TGTGCCTGGAGTGTAGATTGGGACAAAAGCTACACCTTC
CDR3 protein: CAWSVDWDKSYTF

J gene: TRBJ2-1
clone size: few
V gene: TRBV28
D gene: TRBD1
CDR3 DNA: TGTGCCAGCACCCCGGGCCAGGGGGCGCGGAGTGAGCAGTTCTTC
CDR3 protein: CASTPGQGARSEQFF

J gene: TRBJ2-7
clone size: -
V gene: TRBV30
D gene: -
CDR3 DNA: TGTGCCTGGAGTGAGCGCAGGGACTACGAGCAGTACTTC
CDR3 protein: CAWSERRDYEQYF

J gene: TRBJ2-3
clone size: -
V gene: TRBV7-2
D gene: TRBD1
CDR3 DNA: TGTGCCAGCAGCCCTTGGACAGGGGGCTTAACAGATACGCAGTATTTT
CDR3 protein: CASSPWTGGLTDTQYF

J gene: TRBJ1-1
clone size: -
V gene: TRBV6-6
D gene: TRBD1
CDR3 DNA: TGTGCCAGCGGCCAGACAGGGGGCGAAGCTTTCTTT
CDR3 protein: CASGQTGGEAFF

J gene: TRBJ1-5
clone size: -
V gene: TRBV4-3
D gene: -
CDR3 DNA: TGCGCCAGCAGCCAAGGGGTGGCTAGCAATCAGCCCCAGCATTTT
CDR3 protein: CASSQGVASNQPQHF

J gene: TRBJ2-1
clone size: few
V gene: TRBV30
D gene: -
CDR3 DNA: TGTTCGGGGGGCTTCTCCTACAATGAGCAGTTCTTC
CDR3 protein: CSGGFSYNEQFF

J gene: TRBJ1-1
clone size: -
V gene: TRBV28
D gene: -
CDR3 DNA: TGTGCCAGCAGTCTGACTCTTTCCCAGGGGACTGAAGCTTTCTTT
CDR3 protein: CASSLTLSQGTEAFF

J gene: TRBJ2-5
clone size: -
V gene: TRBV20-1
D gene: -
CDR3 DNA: TGCAGTGCACTAAGGGAAGAGACCCAGTACTTC
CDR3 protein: CSALREETQYF

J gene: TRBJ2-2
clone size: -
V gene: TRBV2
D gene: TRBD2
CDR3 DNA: TGTGCCAGCACCCCGGGACTAAACACCGGGGAGCTGTTTTTT
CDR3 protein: CASTPGLNTGELFF

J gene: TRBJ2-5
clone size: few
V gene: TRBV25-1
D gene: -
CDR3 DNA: TGTGCCAGCACCGGACAGCCTCAAGAGACCCAGTACTTC
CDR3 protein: CASTGQPQETQYF

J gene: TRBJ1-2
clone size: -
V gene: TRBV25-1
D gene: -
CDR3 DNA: TGTGCCAGCAGGGGTTACGACATTAACTATGGCTACACCTTC
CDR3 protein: CASRGYDINYGYTF

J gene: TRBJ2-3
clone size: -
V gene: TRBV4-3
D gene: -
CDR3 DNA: TGCGCCAGCAGCCAAGGGGGGGCCGGCACTAGCACAGATACGCAGTATTTT
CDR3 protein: CASSQGGAGTSTDTQYF

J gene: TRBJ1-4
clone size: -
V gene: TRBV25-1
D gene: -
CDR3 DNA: TGTGCCAGCAGCCATAGGACGGTGATTGAAAAACTGTTTTTT
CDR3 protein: CASSHRTVIEKLFF

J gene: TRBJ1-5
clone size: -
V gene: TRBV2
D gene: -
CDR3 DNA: TGTGCCAGCAGTAATAGCAATCAGCCCCAGCATTTT
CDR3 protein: CASSNSNQPQHF

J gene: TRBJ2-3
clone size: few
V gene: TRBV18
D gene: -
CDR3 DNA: TGTGCCAGCTCACCACGTGGGGACACAGATACGCAGTATTTT
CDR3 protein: CASSPRGDTDTQYF

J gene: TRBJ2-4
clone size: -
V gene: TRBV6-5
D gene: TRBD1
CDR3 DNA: TGTGCCAGCAGTAAAACCGGGACAGGGAACATTCAGTACTTC
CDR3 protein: CASSKTGTGNIQYF

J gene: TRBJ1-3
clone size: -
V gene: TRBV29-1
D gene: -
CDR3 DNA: TGCAGCGTTGCGGGTGGAAACACCATATATTTT
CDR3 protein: CSVAGGNTIYF

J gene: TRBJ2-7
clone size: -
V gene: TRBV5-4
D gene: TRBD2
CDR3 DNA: TGTGCCAGCAGCGCCCGACTAGCGGGGGACTACGAGCAGTACTTC
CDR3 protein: CASSARLAGDYEQYF

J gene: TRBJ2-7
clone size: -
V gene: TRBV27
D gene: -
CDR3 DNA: TGTGCCAGCAGTTTAAAACCCCGCGGGTACGAGCAGTACTTC
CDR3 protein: CASSLKPRGYEQYF